Shown below are 8 T cell receptor beta chains from a single sample sequenced in a study of identical twins. TCRdb reanalysed the 5' RACE reads using MiXCR and keeps one entry per CDR3 protein. The sample consists of about 240,000 distinct CDR3 sequences, about 10% of them appearing once. Input material: memory T cells sorted from blood. The receptor set was obtained from a man aged 50 to 59 in good health.

There are a few counts of this clonotype. This chain uses TRBV5-1 with TRBJ2-1, with D perhaps matching TRBD1 (6 bases). V shed 0 bases and J shed 5 bases, with 12 bases lying between them. Germline assignment: CDR1 SGHRS and CDR2 YFSETQ. This CDR3 region has 15 residues. CDR3 protein: CASSLGPQGNNEQFF. The DNA of the CDR3 is TGCGCCAGCAGCTTGGGGCCACAGGGAAACAATGAGCAGTTCTTC.

This clonotype was picked up many times. The chain uses TRBV2 and TRBJ2-1; 7 bases match TRBD2. The CDR3 is 15 amino acids. J was trimmed by 4 bases and V by 2 bases; bases with no gene match: 5. Germline V gives CDR1 SNHLY, CDR2 FYNNEI. CDR3 protein: CASSELRTSYNEQFF. In DNA, the CDR3 is TGTGCCAGCAGTGAATTAAGGACTAGTTACAATGAGCAGTTCTTC.

This clonotype has a count of ten or more. V usage is TRBV12-3 or TRBV12-4 and J usage is TRBJ1-2, with D maybe TRBD1 (5 bases). The CDR3 runs 14 residues. Trimming took 3 bases from V and 3 from J, leaving 11 bases between them. The CDR3 DNA sequence: TGTGCCAGCAGTTTTAGGGACTCGGACTATGGCTACACCTTC. Protein sequence: CASSFRDSDYGYTF.

In this sample, this clonotype turned up many times. V is TRBV6-5 and J is TRBJ1-2; a possible D gene is TRBD1 (5 bases). V lost 0 bases, J lost 4 bases, and 9 bases lay in between. Looked up from germline, CDR1 is MNHEY and CDR2 is SVGAGI. The CDR3 spans 14 residues. Written as DNA, the CDR3 is TGTGCCAGCAGTTACTCGGGGCAGTCCTATGGCTACACCTTC. Its protein product is CASSYSGQSYGYTF.

This clonotype was counted at least ten times. The chain recombines TRBV27 with TRBJ1-6; possible D gene TRBD1, 5 bases. The V end was cut by 2 bases, the J end by 7 bases, with 9 bases between. CDR3 length: 14 residues. Per germline, CDR1 MNHEY and CDR2 SMNVEV (reference sequence). CDR3 nucleotide sequence: TGTGCCAGCAGTTTACAGGGTTGGAATTCACCCCTCCACTTT. Translating gives CASSLQGWNSPLHF.

The rearrangement uses TRBV28 and TRBJ1-3; D is possibly TRBD1 (5 bases). V was shortened by 5 bases and J by 6 bases, with 14 bases between the two germline ends. The germline V gene encodes CDR1 MDHEN and CDR2 SYDVKM. The CDR3 sequence is 14 residues long. The CDR3 sequence is CASSQGSGPNTIYF. Written as DNA, the CDR3 is TGTGCCAGCAGTCAAGGGTCAGGGCCAAACACCATATATTTT.

Turning to this clonotype: A read error may explain this, as a much larger clone is one base away. The gene calls are TRBV20-1 and TRBJ1-3; D uncertain. This CDR3 contains 14 residues. Germline values: CDR1 DFQATT, CDR2 SNEGSKA (reference sequence). CDR3 in DNA: TGCAGTGCTAGGAAGGGCAGCTCTGGAAACTCCATATATTTT. It translates to CSARKGSSGNSIYF.

This clonotype occurred many times. The chain couples TRBV5-8 to TRBJ2-5; 13 bases match TRBD2. The CDR3 has 16 amino acids. CDR1 is SGHTS and CDR2 is YDEGEE in the germline V gene. V was pared by 4 bases and J by 5 bases, with 8 bases of the junction left unmatched. DNA for the CDR3: TGTGCCAGCAGCCCGGGGACTAGCGGGATGGGGGAGACCCAGTACTTC. This encodes CASSPGTSGMGETQYF.